These 25 T cell receptor beta chains originate from one sample sequenced in a study of shared T cell receptors in the human thymus. Method: immunoSEQ multiplex PCR; TCRdb's copy keeps in-frame clones and lacks some. This table holds about 660,000 clones, 85% to 90% found once. The data were also submitted as part of a second study, on human thymus T cells.

The specimen was thymocytes. These TCRs come from a boy under two years old with a congenital heart defect.

This clone was seen only once. The gene calls are TRBV10-1 and TRBJ2-7; 10 bases align to TRBD1. The CDR3 is 15 residues long. V lost 3 bases, J lost 5 bases, and 7 bases stayed unmatched. The V gene's germline CDR1 is WNHNN and CDR2 SYGVQD (reference sequence). CDR3 bases: TGCGCCAGCAGTGAAGCGGACAGGGGGGACGACGAGCAGTACTTC. Its translation: CASSEADRGDDEQYF.

V is TRBV18 and J is TRBJ2-2, with 8 bases aligning to TRBD1. V gave up 2 bases and J gave up 4 bases; unmatched junction bases: 9. The CDR3 extends over 17 amino acids. Germline loops: CDR1 KGHSH, CDR2 LQKENI. CDR3 residues: CASSPGLGQGPTGELFF. The DNA for the CDR3 is TGTGCCAGCTCACCAGGTCTCGGACAGGGTCCCACCGGGGAGCTGTTTTTT. Full variable domain (missing parts from reference TRBV18 and TRBJ2-2): NAGVMQNPRHLVRRRGQEARLRCSPMKGHSHVYWYRQLPEEGLKFMVYLQKENIIDESGMPKERFSAEFPKEGPSILRIQQVVRGDSAAYFCASSPGLGQGPTGELFFGEGSRLTVL.

This chain connects TRBV5-6 to TRBJ2-1, with TRBD2 matching 7 bases. This CDR3 region has 16 residues. The J segment lost 3 bases and the V segment lost 3 bases, leaving 9 bases of the junction unmatched. Germline loops: CDR1 SGHDT, CDR2 YYEEEE. CDR3 in amino acids: CASSYITSVFYNEQFF. CDR3 bases: TGTGCCAGCAGCTACATTACTAGCGTCTTCTACAATGAGCAGTTCTTC.

This clone showed up just a few times. The chain joins TRBV5-1 to TRBJ2-7; 7 bases align to TRBD2. Germline V lookup: CDR1 SGHRS, CDR2 YFSETQ. There are 15 residues in the CDR3. J was trimmed by 0 bases and V by 3 bases; bases with no gene match: 6. The CDR3, as DNA: TGCGCCAGCAGCTGGGAACGGACTAGCTCCTACGAGCAGTACTTC. This gives the protein CASSWERTSSYEQYF. Using reference TRBV5-1 and TRBJ2-7 for the parts outside the CDR3, the full variable domain is KAGVTQTPRYLIKTRGQQVTLSCSPISGHRSVSWYQQTPGQGLQFLFEYFSETQRNKGNFPGRFSGRQFSNSRSEMNVSTLELGDSALYLCASSWERTSSYEQYFGPGTRLTVT.

The chain carries TRBV19 and TRBJ1-1, with D possibly matching TRBD1 (5 bases). The germline V and J ends were trimmed by 7 bases and 0 bases, with 18 bases remaining between them. The CDR3 contains 16 residues. The germline V gene has CDR1 LNHDA and CDR2 SQIVND (reference sequence). The DNA of the CDR3 is TGTGCCAGTACCTACCCCGGGGGGGGTTTGAACACTGAAGCTTTCTTT. Translating it yields CASTYPGGGLNTEAFF.

This clone was detected only once. The V and J genes are TRBV5-6 and TRBJ1-2; the match to TRBD1 covers 8 bases. J gave up 0 bases and V 2 bases, and 12 bases lay outside the gene matches. Germline assignment: CDR1 SGHDT and CDR2 YYEEEE. This CDR3 spans 18 amino acids. This CDR3 is CASSFQGAPRPANYGYTF. CDR3 nucleotides: TGTGCCAGCAGCTTTCAGGGGGCACCAAGGCCAGCTAACTATGGCTACACCTTC.

This clone has only one observation. The rearrangement uses TRBV10-2 and TRBJ2-7, with a tentative D call TRBD2 (6 bases). This CDR3 region has 15 residues. V was clipped by 5 bases and J by 4 bases, with 18 bases between them. Germline V CDR1 and CDR2: WSHSY, SAAADI. The CDR3 DNA reads as TGCGCCAGCAGTCTTCTGTGGAGAGCGGGTTACGAGCAGTACTTC. Translating gives CASSLLWRAGYEQYF.

The chain combines TRBV28 with TRBJ2-1, with TRBD2 identical over 9 bases. There are 15 residues in the CDR3. Trimming removed 5 bases from V and 3 bases from J; junction bases left unmatched: 5. Germline lookup yields CDR1 MDHEN and CDR2 SYDVKM. CDR3 loop: CASSLREGGYNEQFF. The CDR3 nucleotides are TGTGCCAGCAGTCTGCGGGAGGGGGGCTACAATGAGCAGTTCTTC.

The V gene is TRBV4-1, the J gene TRBJ2-3; D is possibly TRBD2 (6 bases). Germline CDR1 reads MGHRA; CDR2 reads YSYEKL. CDR3 length: 17 amino acids. V lost 3 bases and J 1 base, leaving 17 bases between the germline ends. CDR3 region: CASSQERGRERTDTQYF. The DNA for the CDR3 is TGCGCCAGCAGCCAGGAGAGGGGCCGGGAGCGCACAGATACGCAGTATTTT.

J is TRBJ2-2 and V is TRBV7-3, with TRBD2 matching over 9 bases. The CDR3 is 17 residues long. The germline V gene encodes CDR1 SGHTA and CDR2 FQGTGA. V lost 2 bases and J lost 3; bases outside the gene matches: 7. In DNA form, the CDR3 reads TGTGCCAGCAGCTTATCTAGCGGGGACCGGGACACCGGGGAGCTGTTTTTT. As protein: CASSLSSGDRDTGELFF.

The chain combines TRBV7-9 with TRBJ1-1; 10 bases fit TRBD1. The CDR3 sequence is 15 residues long. J lost 1 base, V lost 6 bases, and 5 bases had no gene match. CDR1 SEHNR and CDR2 FQNEAQ come from the germline V gene (reference sequence). DNA of the CDR3: TGTGCCAGCAGTCCGGGACAGGGGTGGAACACTGAAGCTTTCTTT. Translating it yields CASSPGQGWNTEAFF.

The chain joins TRBV7-2 to TRBJ1-5; possible D gene TRBD1, 5 bases. The V and J ends lost 5 bases and 7 bases respectively, with 18 bases between them. The CDR3 extends over 15 amino acids. CDR1 SGHTA and CDR2 FQGNSA come from the germline V gene. DNA for the CDR3: TGTGCCAGCAGCGACACAGCGGGGGTAGCACAGCCCCAGCATTTT. This codes for CASSDTAGVAQPQHF.

The V call is TRBV5-6, the J call TRBJ1-1; a possible D gene is TRBD1 (5 bases). From germline, CDR1 is SGHDT and CDR2 YYEEEE. V dropped 3 bases and J dropped 4 bases, with 13 bases sitting between them. CDR3 length: 14 amino acids. CDR3 sequence (DNA): TGTGCCAGCAGCTCTTCAATAAGGGGCACTGAAGCTTTCTTT. Translation gives CASSSSIRGTEAFF.

The chain carries TRBV14 and TRBJ2-3, with TRBD2 matching 7 bases. This CDR3 contains 15 residues. Germline V gene lookup returns CDR1 SGHDN and CDR2 FVKESK. V shed 4 bases, J shed 1 base, and the junction held 5 bases outside the gene matches. For the CDR3, the DNA is TGTGCCAGCAGCCTGAGCGGGATAGGCACAGATACGCAGTATTTT. Encoded protein: CASSLSGIGTDTQYF.

This clone was detected only once. The chain joins TRBV29-1 to TRBJ2-1; 11 bases agree with TRBD2. Germline V gene lookup returns CDR1 SQVTM and CDR2 ANQGSEA. V dropped 5 bases and J dropped 15; count of bases not matched to a gene: 15. The CDR3 loop spans 14 amino acids. This CDR3 reads CSVRSSGRAGALFF. The CDR3, as DNA: TGCAGCGTTAGGAGTAGCGGGAGGGCCGGGGCTCTGTTCTTC.

The chain combines TRBV10-1 with TRBJ2-3; the match to TRBD2 covers 11 bases. CDR1 and CDR2 (germline): WNHNN, SYGVQD (reference sequence). The CDR3 runs 15 residues. J lost 1 base, V lost 6 bases, and 3 bases had no gene match. CDR3 sequence (DNA): TGCGCCAGCAGGAAGGGACTAGCGGGCACAGATACGCAGTATTTT. Its translation: CASRKGLAGTDTQYF.

The chain is built from TRBV10-3 and TRBJ2-3; 10 bases align to TRBD1. CDR3 size: 15 residues. After removal of 6 bases from V and 6 bases from J, the junction contained 9 bases not matched to a gene. CDR1 ENHRY and CDR2 SYGVKD come from the germline V gene. The CDR3 DNA reads TGTGCCATCAGGAGACAGGGGGCGCGGGCGGATACGCAGTATTTT. Residues: CAIRRQGARADTQYF.

The chain uses TRBV5-1 and TRBJ1-4; TRBD1 might be the D (6 bases). The CDR3 extends over 15 amino acids. V gave up 0 bases and J gave up 0 bases, with 6 bases separating them. The germline gives CDR1 SGHRS, CDR2 YFSETQ. This chain's CDR3 is CASSLGTATNEKLFF. The CDR3, as DNA: TGCGCCAGCAGCTTGGGGACAGCAACTAATGAAAAACTGTTTTTT.

J is TRBJ2-7 and V is TRBV4-3; TRBD2 matches 11 bases. This CDR3 has 16 amino acids. The germline V gene encodes CDR1 LGHNA and CDR2 YSLEER. V lost 4 bases and J lost 4; bases outside the gene matches: 9. CDR3 in amino acids: CASSPGVIAGGYEQYF. The CDR3 region has the DNA TGCGCCAGCAGCCCCGGGGTGATAGCGGGAGGGTACGAGCAGTACTTC.

The gene calls are TRBV7-2 and TRBJ2-1, with 9 bases that match TRBD1. This CDR3 contains 17 residues. Losses at the gene ends were 0 bases for V and 6 bases for J; bases not matched to a gene: 9. Germline V lookup: CDR1 SGHTA, CDR2 FQGNSA. The DNA of the CDR3 is TGTGCCAGCAGCTTAGCAGGACCACAGGGGGCAATCAATGAGCAGTTCTTC. Its translation is CASSLAGPQGAINEQFF.

The chain uses TRBV18 and TRBJ2-7; weak D call: TRBD1 (5 bases). The CDR3 runs to 16 residues. The germline V gene has CDR1 KGHSH and CDR2 LQKENI. The V gene lost 3 bases and the J gene lost 2 bases, with 17 bases spanning the gap. This CDR3 is CASSPGLPVGPYEQYF. DNA of the CDR3: TGTGCCAGCTCACCGGGGCTCCCGGTGGGGCCCTACGAGCAGTACTTC.

In its sample, this clone was seen once. The rearrangement uses TRBV2 and TRBJ2-5, with 10 bases that match TRBD1. The DNA end favors TRBJ2-7, so the J call may be wrong. There are 15 residues in the CDR3. Per the germline V gene, CDR1 is SNHLY and CDR2 is FYNNEI. CDR3: CASIPGQGRTYEQYF. The CDR3 coding sequence is TGTGCCAGCATCCCGGGACAGGGGAGAACCTACGAGCAGTACTTC.

The gene calls are TRBV19 and TRBJ2-1; TRBD2 is a possible D gene (5 bases). The CDR3 is 15 residues long. V was shortened by 7 bases and J by 2 bases, with 15 bases between the two germline ends. The germline V gene encodes CDR1 LNHDA and CDR2 SQIVND (reference sequence). CDR3 DNA sequence: TGTGCCAGTACCCCAACTAGGGTCGCCTACAATGAGCAGTTCTTC. Its translation: CASTPTRVAYNEQFF.

This chain uses TRBV30 with TRBJ2-3; weak D call: TRBD1 (6 bases). Germline loops: CDR1 GTSNPN, CDR2 SVGIG (reference sequence). Trimming took off 1 base at V and 7 bases at J, with 18 bases between the two ends. This CDR3 is 15 amino acids long. The CDR3 loop is CAWSGSGTLENTQYF. In nucleotides, the CDR3 is TGTGCCTGGAGTGGCTCAGGGACACTGGAGAATACGCAGTATTTT.

The chain uses TRBV6-5 and TRBJ2-7; 7 bases agree with TRBD1. The CDR3 length is 13 residues. V lost 5 bases and J lost 4; bases outside the gene matches: 5. Germline loops: CDR1 MNHEY, CDR2 SVGAGI. This chain's CDR3 is CASSPRQGYEQYF. CDR3 nucleotides: TGTGCCAGCAGTCCCCGACAGGGTTACGAGCAGTACTTC.